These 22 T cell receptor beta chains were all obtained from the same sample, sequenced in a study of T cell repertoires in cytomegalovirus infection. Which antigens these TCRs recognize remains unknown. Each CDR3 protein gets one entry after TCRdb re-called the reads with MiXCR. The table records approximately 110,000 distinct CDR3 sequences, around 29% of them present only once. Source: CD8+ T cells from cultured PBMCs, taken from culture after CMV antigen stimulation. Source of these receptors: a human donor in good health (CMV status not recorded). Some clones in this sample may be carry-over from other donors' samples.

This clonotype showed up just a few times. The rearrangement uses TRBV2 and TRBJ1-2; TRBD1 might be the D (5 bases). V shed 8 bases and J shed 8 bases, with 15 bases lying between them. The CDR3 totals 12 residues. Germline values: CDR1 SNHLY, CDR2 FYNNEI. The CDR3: CASDGGDFGYTF. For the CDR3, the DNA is TGTGCCAGCGACGGAGGGGACTTCGGCTACACCTTC. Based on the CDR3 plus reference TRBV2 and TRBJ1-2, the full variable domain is EPEVTQTPSHQVTQMGQEVILRCVPISNHLYFYWYRQILGQKVEFLVSFYNNEISEKSEIFDDQFSVERPDGSNFTLKIRSTKLEDSAMYFCASDGGDFGYTFGSGTRLTVV.

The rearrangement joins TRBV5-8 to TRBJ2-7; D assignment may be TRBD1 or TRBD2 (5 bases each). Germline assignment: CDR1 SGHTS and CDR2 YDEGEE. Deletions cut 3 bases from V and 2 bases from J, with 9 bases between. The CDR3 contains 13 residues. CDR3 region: CASSWGTAYEQYF. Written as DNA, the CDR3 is TGTGCCAGCAGCTGGGGGACGGCCTACGAGCAGTACTTC.

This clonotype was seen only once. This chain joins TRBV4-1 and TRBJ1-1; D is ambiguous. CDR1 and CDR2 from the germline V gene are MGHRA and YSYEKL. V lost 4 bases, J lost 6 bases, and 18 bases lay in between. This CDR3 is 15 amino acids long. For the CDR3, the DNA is TGCGCCAGCAGCCGGGATGTGAGTAGTTTTGCTGAAGCTTTCTTT. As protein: CASSRDVSSFAEAFF.

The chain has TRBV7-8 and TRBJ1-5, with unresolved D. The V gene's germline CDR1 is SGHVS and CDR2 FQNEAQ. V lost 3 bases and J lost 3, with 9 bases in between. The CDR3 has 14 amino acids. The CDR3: CASSLNLLNQPQHF. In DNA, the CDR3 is TGTGCCAGCAGCTTGAACTTGCTCAATCAGCCCCAGCATTTT. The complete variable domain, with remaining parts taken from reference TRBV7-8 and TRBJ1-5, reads GAGVSQSPRYKVAKRGQDVALRCDPISGHVSLFWYQQALGQGPEFLTYFQNEAQLDKSGLPSDRFFAERPEGSVSTLKIQRTQQEDSAVYLCASSLNLLNQPQHFGDGTRLSIL.

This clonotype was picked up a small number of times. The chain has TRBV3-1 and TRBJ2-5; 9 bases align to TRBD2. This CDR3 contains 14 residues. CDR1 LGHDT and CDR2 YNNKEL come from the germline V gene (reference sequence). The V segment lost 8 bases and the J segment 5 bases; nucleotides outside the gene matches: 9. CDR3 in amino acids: CASHLSGGIETQYF. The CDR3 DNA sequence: TGTGCCAGCCATCTTAGCGGGGGCATTGAGACCCAGTACTTC.

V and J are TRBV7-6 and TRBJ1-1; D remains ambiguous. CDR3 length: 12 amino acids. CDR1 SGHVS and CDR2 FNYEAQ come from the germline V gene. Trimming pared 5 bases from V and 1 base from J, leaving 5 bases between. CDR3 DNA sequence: TGTGCCAGCAGCCCAAAGAACACTGAAGCTTTCTTT. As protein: CASSPKNTEAFF.

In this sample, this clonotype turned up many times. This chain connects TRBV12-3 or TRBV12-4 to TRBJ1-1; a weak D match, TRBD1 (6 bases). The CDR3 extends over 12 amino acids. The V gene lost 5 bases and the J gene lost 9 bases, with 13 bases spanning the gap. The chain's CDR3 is CASSLGGGQAFF. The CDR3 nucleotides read TGTGCCAGCAGTCTTGGGGGGGGGCAAGCTTTCTTT.

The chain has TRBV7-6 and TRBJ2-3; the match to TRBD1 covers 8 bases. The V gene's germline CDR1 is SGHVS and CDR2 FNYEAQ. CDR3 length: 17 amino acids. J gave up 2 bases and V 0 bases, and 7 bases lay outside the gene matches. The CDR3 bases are TGTGCCAGCAGCTTAGCTGGGGGGACAGGACACACAGATACGCAGTATTTT. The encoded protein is CASSLAGGTGHTDTQYF.

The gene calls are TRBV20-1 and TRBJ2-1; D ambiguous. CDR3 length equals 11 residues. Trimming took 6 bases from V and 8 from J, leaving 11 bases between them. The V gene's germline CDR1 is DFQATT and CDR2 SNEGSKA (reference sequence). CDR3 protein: CSAGRVHEQFF. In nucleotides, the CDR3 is TGCAGTGCCGGACGGGTGCATGAGCAGTTCTTC.

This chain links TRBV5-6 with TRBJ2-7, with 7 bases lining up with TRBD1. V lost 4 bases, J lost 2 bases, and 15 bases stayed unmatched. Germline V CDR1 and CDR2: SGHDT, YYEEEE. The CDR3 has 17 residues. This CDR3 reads CASSPPHGTDPTYEQYF. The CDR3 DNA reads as TGTGCCAGCAGCCCTCCCCATGGGACAGATCCTACCTACGAGCAGTACTTC.

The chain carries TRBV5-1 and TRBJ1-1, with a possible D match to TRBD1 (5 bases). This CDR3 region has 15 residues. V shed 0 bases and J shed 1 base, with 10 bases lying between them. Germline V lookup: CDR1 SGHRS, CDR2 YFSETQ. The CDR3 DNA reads TGCGCCAGCAGCTTGGTTAGGGGTCAGAACACTGAAGCTTTCTTT. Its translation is CASSLVRGQNTEAFF.

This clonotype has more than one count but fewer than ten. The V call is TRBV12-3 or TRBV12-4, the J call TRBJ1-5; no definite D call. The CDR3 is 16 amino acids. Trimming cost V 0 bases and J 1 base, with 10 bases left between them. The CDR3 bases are TGTGCCAGCAGTTTAGCGCCCGCGGGGAGCAATCAGCCCCAGCATTTT. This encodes CASSLAPAGSNQPQHF.

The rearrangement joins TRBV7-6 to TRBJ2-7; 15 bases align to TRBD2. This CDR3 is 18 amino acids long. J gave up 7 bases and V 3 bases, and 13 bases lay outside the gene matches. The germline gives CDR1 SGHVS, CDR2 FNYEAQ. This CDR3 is CASSLFPGLAGGPREQYF. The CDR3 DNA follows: TGTGCCAGCAGCTTGTTCCCCGGACTAGCGGGGGGGCCGAGAGAGCAGTACTTC.

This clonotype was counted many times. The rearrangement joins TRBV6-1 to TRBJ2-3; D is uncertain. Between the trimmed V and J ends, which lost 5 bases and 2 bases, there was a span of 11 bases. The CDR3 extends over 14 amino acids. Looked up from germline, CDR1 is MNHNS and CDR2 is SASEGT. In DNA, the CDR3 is TGTGCCAGCAGTTCGGTCTCACCCACAGATACGCAGTATTTT. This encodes CASSSVSPTDTQYF.

CDR3 DNA sequence: TGTGCCAGCAGCCTGGGAGGGGGGGGGTACAATGAGCAGTTCTTC. The encoded protein is CASSLGGGGYNEQFF. The V call is TRBV7-6, the J call TRBJ2-1, with a tentative D call TRBD2 (7 bases). Germline-derived CDR1 and CDR2 are SGHVS and FNYEAQ. V was clipped by 5 bases and J by 4 bases, with 15 bases between them. The CDR3 is 15 residues long.

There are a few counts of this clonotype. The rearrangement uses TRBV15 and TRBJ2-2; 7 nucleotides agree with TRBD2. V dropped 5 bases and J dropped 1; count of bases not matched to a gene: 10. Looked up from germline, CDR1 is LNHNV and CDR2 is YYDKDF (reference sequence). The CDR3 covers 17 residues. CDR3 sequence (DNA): TGTGCCACCAGCCGTACGCCGGGACTAAGGAACACCGGGGAGCTGTTTTTT. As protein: CATSRTPGLRNTGELFF. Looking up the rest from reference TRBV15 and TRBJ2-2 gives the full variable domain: DAMVIQNPRYQVTQFGKPVTLSCSQTLNHNVMYWYQQKSSQAPKLLFHYYDKDFNNEADTPDNFQSRRPNTSFCFLDIRSPGLGDTAMYLCATSRTPGLRNTGELFFGEGSRLTVL.

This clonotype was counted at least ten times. CDR3 region: CASSSPGLARNEQFF. CDR3 nucleotide sequence: TGTGCCAGCAGCTCGCCGGGACTAGCAAGGAATGAGCAGTTCTTC. This chain joins TRBV7-3 and TRBJ2-1; TRBD2 matches 9 bases. V lost 4 bases to trimming and J lost 7 bases; unmatched junction nucleotides: 8. In germline, CDR1 is SGHTA, CDR2 FQGTGA. The CDR3 spans 15 residues.

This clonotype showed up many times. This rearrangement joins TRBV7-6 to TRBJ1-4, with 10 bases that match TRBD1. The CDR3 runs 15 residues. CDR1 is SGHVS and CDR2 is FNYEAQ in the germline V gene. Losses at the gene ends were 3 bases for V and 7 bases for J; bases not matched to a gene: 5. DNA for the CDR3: TGTGCCAGCAGCTTGACAGGGGGCGAAGTTGAAAAACTGTTTTTT. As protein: CASSLTGGEVEKLFF.

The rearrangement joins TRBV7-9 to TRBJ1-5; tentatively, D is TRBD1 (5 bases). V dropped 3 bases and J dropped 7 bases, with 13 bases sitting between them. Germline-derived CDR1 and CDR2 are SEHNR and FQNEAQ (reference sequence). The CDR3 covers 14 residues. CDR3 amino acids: CASSLGPLGQPQHF. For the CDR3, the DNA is TGTGCCAGCAGCTTGGGGCCCCTTGGGCAGCCCCAGCATTTT.

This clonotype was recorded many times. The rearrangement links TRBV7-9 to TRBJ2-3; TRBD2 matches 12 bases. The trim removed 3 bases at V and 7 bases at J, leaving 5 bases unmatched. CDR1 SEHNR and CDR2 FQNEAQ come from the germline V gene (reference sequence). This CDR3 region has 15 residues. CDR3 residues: CASSFRTSGVNTQYF. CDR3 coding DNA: TGTGCCAGCAGCTTCAGGACTAGCGGGGTAAATACGCAGTATTTT.

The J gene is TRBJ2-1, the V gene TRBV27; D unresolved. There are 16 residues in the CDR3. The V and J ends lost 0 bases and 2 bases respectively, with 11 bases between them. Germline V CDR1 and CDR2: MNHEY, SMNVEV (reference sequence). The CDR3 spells CASSLSVTSAYNEQFF. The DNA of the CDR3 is TGTGCCAGCAGTTTATCAGTGACTTCAGCCTACAATGAGCAGTTCTTC.

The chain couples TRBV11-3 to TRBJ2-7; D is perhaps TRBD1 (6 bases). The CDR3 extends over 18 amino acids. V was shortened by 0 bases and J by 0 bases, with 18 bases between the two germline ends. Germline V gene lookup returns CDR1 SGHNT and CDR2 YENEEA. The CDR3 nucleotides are TGTGCCAGCAGCTTAGATTTACCCTACAGGGAACCCTCCTACGAGCAGTACTTC. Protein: CASSLDLPYREPSYEQYF. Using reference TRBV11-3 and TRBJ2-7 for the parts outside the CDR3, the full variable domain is EAGVVQSPRYKIIEKKQPVAFWCNPISGHNTLYWYLQNLGQGPELLIRYENEEAVDDSQLPKDRFSAERLKGVDSTLKIQPAELGDSAVYLCASSLDLPYREPSYEQYFGPGTRLTVT.